This T cell receptor beta chain is from a study of T cells in Graves' hyperthyroidism and ophthalmopathy. Study context: Before treatment of any kind, peripheral blood was taken at initial diagnosis.

RNA transcripts served as the template for amplifying TCR beta CDR3 regions. TCR CDR3 underwent first-round RT-PCR with the HTBI primer set. TCRdb reanalysed the multiplex PCR reads using MiXCR and keeps one entry per CDR3 protein. The profile covers 550,000 to 800,000 distinct CDR3 sequences, with about a sixth appearing a single time and over 7.5% taken by the ten largest. Germline V gives CDR1 MGHDK, CDR2 SYGVNS. This CDR3 comprises 16 residues. With 1 base clipped from V and 3 bases from J, the junction kept 9 bases outside the gene matches. The sample taken for sequencing was blood. This receptor was taken from a man aged 18 to 30 with Graves' hyperthyroidism. This chain uses TRBV25-1 with TRBJ2-7; TRBD1 matches at 7 bases. The CDR3 bases are TGTGCCAGCAGTGAATTAGTCAGGACAGGACTCTACGAGCAGTACTTC. It specifies CASSELVRTGLYEQYF.